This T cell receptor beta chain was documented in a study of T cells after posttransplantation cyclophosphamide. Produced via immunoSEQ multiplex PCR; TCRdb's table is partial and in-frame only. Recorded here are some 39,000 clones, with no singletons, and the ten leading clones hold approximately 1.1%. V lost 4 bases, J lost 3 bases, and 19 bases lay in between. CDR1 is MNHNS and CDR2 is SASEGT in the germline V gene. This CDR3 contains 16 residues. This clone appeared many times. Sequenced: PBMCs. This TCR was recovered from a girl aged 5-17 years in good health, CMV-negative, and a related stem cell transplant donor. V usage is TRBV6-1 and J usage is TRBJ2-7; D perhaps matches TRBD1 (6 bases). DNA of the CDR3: TGTGCCAGCAGTGTTGAACCGGGACACCATATCTACGAGCAGTACTTC. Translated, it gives CASSVEPGHHIYEQYF.